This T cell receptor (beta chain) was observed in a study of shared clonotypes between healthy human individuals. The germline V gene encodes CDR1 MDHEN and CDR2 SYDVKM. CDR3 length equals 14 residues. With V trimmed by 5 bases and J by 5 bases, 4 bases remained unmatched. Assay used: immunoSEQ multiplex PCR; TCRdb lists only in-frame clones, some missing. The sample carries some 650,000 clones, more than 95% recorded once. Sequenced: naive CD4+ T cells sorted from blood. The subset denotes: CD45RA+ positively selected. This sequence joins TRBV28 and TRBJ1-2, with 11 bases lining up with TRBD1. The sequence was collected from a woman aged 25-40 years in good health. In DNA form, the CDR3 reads TGTGCCAGCAGTAGGACAGGGGGCCTTTATGGCTACACCTTC. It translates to CASSRTGGLYGYTF.